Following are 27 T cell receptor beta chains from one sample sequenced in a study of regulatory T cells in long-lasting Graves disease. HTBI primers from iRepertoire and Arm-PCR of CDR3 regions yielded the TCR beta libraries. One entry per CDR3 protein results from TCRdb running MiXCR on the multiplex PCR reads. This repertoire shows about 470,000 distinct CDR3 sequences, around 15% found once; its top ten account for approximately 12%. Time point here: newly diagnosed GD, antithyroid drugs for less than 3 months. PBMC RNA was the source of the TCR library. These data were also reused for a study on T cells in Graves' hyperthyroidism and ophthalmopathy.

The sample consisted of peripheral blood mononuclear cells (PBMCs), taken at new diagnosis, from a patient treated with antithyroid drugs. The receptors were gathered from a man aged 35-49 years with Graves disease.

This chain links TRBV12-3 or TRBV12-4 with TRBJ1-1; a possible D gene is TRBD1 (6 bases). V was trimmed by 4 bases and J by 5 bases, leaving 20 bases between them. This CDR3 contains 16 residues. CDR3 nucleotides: TGTGCCAGCAGTTCTCACTCGAGGGGGGGGCGTACTGAAGCTTTCTTT. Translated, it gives CASSSHSRGGRTEAFF.

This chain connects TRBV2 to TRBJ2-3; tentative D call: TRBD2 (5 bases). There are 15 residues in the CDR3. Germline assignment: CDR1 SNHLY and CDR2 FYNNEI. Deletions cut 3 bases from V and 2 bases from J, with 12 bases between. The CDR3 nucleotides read TGTGCCAGCAGTGAGTTCTCGGGGTACACAGATACGCAGTATTTT. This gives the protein CASSEFSGYTDTQYF.

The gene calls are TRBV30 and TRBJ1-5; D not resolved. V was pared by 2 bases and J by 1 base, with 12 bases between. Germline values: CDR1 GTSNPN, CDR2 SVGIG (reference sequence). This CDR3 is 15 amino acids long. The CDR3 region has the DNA TGTGCCTGGAGTACCCTTGGCAGCAGCAATCAGCCCCAGCATTTT. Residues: CAWSTLGSSNQPQHF.

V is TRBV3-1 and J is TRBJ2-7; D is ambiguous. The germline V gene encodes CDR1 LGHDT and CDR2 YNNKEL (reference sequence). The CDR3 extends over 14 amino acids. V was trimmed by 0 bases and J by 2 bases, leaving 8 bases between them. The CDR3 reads CASSQDRNAYEQYF. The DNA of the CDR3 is TGTGCCAGCAGCCAAGATCGTAACGCCTACGAGCAGTACTTC.

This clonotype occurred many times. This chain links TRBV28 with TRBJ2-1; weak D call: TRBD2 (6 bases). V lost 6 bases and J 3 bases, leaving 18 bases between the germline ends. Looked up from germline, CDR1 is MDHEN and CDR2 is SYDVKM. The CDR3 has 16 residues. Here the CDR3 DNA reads TGTGCCAGCAGAGGCGAAATTCGGGAGCGCTACAATGAGCAGTTCTTC. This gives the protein CASRGEIRERYNEQFF.

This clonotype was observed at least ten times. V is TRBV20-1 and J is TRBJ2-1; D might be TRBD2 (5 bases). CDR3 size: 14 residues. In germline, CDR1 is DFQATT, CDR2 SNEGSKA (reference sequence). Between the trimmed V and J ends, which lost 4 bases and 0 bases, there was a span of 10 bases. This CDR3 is CSATELGSYNEQFF. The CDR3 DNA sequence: TGCAGTGCTACCGAACTAGGCTCCTACAATGAGCAGTTCTTC.

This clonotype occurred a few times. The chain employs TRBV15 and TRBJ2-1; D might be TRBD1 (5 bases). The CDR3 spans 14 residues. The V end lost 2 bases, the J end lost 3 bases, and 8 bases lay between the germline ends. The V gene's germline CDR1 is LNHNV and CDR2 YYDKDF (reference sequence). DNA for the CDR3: TGTGCCACCAGCAGACGGACAAACTACAATGAGCAGTTCTTC. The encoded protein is CATSRRTNYNEQFF.

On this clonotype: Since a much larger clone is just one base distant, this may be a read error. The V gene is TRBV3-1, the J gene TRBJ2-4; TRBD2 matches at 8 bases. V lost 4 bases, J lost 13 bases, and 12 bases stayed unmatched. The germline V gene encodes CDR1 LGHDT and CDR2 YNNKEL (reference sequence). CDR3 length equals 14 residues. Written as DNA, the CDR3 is TGTGCCAGCAGCCCCTCTTGGACTAGCAGTGAGCAGTACTTC. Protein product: CASSPSWTSSEQYF.

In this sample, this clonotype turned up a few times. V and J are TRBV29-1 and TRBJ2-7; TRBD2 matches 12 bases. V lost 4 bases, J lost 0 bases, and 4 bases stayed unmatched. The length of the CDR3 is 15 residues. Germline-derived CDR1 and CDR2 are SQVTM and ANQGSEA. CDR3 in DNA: TGCAGCGTTGGGCTAGCGGGGGGGAGCTCCTACGAGCAGTACTTC. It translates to CSVGLAGGSSYEQYF.

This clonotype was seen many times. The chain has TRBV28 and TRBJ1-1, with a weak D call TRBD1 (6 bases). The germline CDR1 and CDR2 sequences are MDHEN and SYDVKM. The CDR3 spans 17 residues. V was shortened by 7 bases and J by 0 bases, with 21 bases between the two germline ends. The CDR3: CASKLRYGGAMNTEAFF. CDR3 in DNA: TGTGCCAGCAAACTGCGGTACGGGGGCGCGATGAACACTGAAGCTTTCTTT.

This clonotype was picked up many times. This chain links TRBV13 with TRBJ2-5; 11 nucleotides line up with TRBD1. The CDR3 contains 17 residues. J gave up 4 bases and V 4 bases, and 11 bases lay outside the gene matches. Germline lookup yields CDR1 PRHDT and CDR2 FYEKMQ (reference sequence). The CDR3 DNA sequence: TGTGCCAGCAGCTGGGGCCGGGGCGGACAGGGGGCAGAGACCCAGTACTTC. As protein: CASSWGRGGQGAETQYF.

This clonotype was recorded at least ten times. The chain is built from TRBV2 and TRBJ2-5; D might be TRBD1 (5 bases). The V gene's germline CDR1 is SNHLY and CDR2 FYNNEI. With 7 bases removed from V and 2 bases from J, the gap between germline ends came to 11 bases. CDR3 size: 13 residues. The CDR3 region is CASTGHRQETQYF. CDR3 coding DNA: TGTGCCAGCACCGGACACCGACAAGAGACCCAGTACTTC.

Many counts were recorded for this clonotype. The CDR3 loop is CASSPLGAASEAFF. CDR3 DNA sequence: TGTGCCAGCTCACCACTCGGGGCTGCATCTGAAGCTTTCTTT. The chain combines TRBV18 with TRBJ1-1; D is perhaps TRBD1 (5 bases). Trimming removed 1 base at V and 6 bases at J, with 12 bases between. From germline, CDR1 is KGHSH and CDR2 LQKENI. This CDR3 comprises 14 residues.

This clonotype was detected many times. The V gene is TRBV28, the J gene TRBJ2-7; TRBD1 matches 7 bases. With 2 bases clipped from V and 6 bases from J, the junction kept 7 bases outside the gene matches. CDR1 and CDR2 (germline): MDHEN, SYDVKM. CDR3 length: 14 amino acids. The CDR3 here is CASSLNLNRGEQYF. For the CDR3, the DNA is TGTGCCAGCAGTTTAAACCTTAACAGGGGCGAGCAGTACTTC.

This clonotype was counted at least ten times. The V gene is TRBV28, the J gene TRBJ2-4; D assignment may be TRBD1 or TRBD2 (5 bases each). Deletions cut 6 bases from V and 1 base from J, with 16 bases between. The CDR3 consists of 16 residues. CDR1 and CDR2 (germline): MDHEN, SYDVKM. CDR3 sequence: CASRRQGEGAKNIQYF. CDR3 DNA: TGTGCCAGCAGACGGCAGGGTGAGGGGGCCAAAAACATTCAGTACTTC. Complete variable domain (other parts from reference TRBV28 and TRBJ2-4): DVKVTQSSRYLVKRTGEKVFLECVQDMDHENMFWYRQDPGLGLRLIYFSYDVKMKEKGDIPEGYSVSREKKERFSLILESASTNQTSMYLCASRRQGEGAKNIQYFGAGTRLSVL.

CDR3 sequence reads: CASSTRLPQGGGELFF. In nucleotides, the CDR3 is TGTGCCAGCAGTACGCGACTGCCCCAGGGGGGCGGGGAGCTGTTTTTT. The chain combines TRBV6-1 with TRBJ2-2; D may be TRBD1 (7 bases). The CDR3 spans 16 residues. CDR1 is MNHNS, CDR2 SASEGT, per germline. Trimming took 5 bases from V and 7 from J, leaving 20 bases between them.

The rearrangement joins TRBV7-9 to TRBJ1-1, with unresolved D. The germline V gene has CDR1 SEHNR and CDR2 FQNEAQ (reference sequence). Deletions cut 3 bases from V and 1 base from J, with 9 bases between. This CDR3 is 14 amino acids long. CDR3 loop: CASSLISGNTEAFF. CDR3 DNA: TGTGCCAGCAGCTTGATTTCTGGGAACACTGAAGCTTTCTTT.

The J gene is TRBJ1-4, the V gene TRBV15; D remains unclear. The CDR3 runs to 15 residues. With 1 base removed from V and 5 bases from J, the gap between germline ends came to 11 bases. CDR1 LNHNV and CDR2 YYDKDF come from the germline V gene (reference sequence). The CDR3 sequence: CATSRGITVNEKLFF. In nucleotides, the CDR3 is TGTGCCACCAGCAGAGGAATTACCGTAAATGAAAAACTGTTTTTT.

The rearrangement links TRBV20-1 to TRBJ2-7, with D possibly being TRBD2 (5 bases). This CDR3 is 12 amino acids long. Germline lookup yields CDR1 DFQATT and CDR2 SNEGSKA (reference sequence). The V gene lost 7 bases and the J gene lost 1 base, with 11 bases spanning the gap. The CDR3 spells CSGERGSYEQYF. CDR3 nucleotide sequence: TGCAGTGGTGAACGGGGTTCCTACGAGCAGTACTTC.

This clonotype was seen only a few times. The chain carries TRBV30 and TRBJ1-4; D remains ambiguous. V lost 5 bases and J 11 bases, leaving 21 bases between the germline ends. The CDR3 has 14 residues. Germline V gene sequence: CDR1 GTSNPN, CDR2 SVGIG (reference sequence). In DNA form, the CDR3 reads TGTGCCTGGGCACCCGGACTGGCCGATGGGAAACTGTTTTTT. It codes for CAWAPGLADGKLFF.

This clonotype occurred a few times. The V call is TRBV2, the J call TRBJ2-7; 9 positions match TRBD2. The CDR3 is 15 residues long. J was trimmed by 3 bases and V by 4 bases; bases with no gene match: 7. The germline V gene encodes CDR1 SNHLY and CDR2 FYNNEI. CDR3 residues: CASSGVAGVSYEQYF. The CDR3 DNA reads TGTGCCAGCAGTGGGGTAGCGGGAGTGAGCTACGAGCAGTACTTC.

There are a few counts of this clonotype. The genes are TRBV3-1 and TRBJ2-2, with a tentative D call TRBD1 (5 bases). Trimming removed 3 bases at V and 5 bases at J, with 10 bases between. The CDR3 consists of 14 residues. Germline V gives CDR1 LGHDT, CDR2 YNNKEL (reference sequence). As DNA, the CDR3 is TGTGCCAGCAGCCAGTTCTACAGGACCGGGGAGCTGTTTTTT. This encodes CASSQFYRTGELFF.

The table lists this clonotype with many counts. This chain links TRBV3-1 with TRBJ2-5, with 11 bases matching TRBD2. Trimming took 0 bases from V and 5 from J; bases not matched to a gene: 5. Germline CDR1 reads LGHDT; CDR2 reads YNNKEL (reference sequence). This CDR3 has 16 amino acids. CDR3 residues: CASSQELAGDGETQYF. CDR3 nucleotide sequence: TGTGCCAGCAGCCAAGAACTAGCGGGAGATGGGGAGACCCAGTACTTC.

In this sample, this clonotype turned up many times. The CDR3 spells CASSRDRINSYEQYF. For the CDR3, the DNA is TGTGCCAGCAGCCGTGACAGGATCAACTCCTACGAGCAGTACTTC. The rearrangement links TRBV11-2 to TRBJ2-7; tentative D call: TRBD1 (6 bases). The V end lost 5 bases, the J end lost 0 bases, and 14 bases lay between the germline ends. The CDR3 covers 15 residues. Germline V lookup: CDR1 SGHAT, CDR2 FQNNGV.

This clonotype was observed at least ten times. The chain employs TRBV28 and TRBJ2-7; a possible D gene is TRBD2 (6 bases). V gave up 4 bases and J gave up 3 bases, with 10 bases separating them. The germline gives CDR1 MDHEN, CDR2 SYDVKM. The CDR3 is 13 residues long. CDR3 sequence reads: CASSSAGSYEQYF. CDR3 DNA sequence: TGTGCCAGCAGTTCGGCCGGGAGCTACGAGCAGTACTTC.

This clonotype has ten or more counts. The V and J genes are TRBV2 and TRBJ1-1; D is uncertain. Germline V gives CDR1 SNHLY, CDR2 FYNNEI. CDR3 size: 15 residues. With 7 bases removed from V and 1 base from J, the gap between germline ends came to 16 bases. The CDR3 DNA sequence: TGTGCCAGCATTTCGGCGGGCTGGGAGAACACTGAAGCTTTCTTT. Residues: CASISAGWENTEAFF.

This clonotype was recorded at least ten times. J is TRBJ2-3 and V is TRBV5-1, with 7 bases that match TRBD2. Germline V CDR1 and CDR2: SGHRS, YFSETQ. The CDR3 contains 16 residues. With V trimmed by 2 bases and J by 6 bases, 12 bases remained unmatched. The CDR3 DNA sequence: TGCGCCAGCAGCTTTGTCCAGACTAGCCGCATGGATACGCAGTATTTT. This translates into CASSFVQTSRMDTQYF.